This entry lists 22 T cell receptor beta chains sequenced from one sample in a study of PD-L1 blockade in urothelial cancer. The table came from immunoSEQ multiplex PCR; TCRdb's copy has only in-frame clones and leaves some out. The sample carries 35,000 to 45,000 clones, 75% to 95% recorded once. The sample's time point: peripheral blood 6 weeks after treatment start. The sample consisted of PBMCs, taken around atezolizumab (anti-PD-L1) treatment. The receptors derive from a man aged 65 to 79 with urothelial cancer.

CDR3 loop: CASSLAASGYNEQFF. CDR3 coding DNA: TGCGCCAGCAGCTTGGCGGCTAGCGGTTACAATGAGCAGTTCTTC. The chain has TRBV5-1 and TRBJ2-1, with 7 nucleotides matching TRBD2. This CDR3 has 15 amino acids. With 0 bases clipped from V and 4 bases from J, the junction kept 4 bases outside the gene matches. CDR1 and CDR2 from the germline V gene are SGHRS and YFSETQ.

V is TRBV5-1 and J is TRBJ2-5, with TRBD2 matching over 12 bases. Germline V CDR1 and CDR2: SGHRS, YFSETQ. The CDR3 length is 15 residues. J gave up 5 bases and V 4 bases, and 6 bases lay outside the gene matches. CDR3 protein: CASSQLAGGGETQYF. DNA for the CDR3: TGCGCCAGCAGCCAACTAGCGGGAGGAGGTGAGACCCAGTACTTC.

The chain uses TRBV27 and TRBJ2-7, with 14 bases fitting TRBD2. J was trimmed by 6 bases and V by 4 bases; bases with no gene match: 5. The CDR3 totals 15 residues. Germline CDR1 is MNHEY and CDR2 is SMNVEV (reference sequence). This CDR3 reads CASSSWTSGRTEQYF. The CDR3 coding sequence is TGTGCCAGCAGTTCCTGGACTAGCGGGAGGACCGAGCAGTACTTC.

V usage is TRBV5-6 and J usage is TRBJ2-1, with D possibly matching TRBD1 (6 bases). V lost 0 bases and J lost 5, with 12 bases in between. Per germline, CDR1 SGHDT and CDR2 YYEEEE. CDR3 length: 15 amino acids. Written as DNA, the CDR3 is TGTGCCAGCAGCTTGGTAGGGGGAGTGGACAATGAGCAGTTCTTC. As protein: CASSLVGGVDNEQFF.

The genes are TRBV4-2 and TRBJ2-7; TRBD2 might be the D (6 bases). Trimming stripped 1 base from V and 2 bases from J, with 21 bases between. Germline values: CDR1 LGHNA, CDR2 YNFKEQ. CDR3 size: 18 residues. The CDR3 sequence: CASSQGVPGSSFPYEQYF. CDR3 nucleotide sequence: TGTGCCAGCAGCCAAGGAGTACCCGGGAGTTCCTTTCCCTACGAGCAGTACTTC.

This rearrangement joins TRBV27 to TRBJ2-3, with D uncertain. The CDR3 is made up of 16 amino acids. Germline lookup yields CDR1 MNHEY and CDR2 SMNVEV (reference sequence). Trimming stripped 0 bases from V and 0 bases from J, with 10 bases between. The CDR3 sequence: CASSLSSPPSTDTQYF. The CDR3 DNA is TGTGCCAGCAGTTTATCGAGCCCTCCTAGCACAGATACGCAGTATTTT.

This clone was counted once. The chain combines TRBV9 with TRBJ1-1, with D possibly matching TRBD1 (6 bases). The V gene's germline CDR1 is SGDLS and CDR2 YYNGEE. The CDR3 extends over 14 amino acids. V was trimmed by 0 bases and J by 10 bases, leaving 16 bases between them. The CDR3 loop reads CASSVGETGRRAFF. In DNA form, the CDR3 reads TGTGCCAGCAGCGTAGGGGAAACAGGGCGACGAGCTTTCTTT.

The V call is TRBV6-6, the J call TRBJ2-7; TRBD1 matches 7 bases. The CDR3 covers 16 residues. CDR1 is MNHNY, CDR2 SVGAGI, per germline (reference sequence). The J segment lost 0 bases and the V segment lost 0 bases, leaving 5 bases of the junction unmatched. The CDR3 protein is CASSYSTGQSSYEQYF. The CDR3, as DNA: TGTGCCAGCAGTTACTCGACAGGGCAGAGCTCCTACGAGCAGTACTTC.

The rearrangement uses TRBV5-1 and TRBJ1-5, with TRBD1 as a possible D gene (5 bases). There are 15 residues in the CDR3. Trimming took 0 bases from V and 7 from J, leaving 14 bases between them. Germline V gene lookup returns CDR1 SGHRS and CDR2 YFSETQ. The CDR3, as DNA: TGCGCCAGCAGCTTGGGACCAGGGTCGGACCAGCCCCAGCATTTT. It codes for CASSLGPGSDQPQHF.

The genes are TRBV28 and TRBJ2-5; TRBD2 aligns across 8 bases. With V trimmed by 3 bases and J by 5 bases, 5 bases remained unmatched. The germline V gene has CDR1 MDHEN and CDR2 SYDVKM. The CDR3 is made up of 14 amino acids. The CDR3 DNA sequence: TGTGCCAGCAGTTTGTTCGGGAGGGGGGAGACCCAGTACTTC. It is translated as CASSLFGRGETQYF.

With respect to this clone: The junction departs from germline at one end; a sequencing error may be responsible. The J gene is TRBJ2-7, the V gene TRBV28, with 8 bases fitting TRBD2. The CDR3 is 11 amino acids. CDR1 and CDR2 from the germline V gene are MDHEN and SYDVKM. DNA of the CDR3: TGTGCCAGCAGGACCGGGACTAGGGTAGGCTTC. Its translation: CASRTGTRVGF.

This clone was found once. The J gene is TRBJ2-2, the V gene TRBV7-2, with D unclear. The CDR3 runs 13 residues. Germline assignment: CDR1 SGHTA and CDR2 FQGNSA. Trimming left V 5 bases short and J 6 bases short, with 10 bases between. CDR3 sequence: CASSTHFSGELFF. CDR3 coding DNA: TGTGCCAGCAGCACCCACTTTTCCGGGGAGCTGTTTTTT.

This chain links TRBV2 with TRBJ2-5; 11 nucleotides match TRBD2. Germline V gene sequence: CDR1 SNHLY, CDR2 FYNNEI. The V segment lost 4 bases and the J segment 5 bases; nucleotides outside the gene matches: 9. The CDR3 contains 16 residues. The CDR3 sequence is CASSAPLAGEGETQYF. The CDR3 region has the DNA TGTGCCAGCAGTGCACCACTAGCGGGAGAGGGGGAGACCCAGTACTTC.

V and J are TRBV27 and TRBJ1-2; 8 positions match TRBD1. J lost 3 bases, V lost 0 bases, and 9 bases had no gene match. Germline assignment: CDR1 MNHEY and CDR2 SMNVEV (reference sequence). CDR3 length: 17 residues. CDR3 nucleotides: TGTGCCAGCAGTTTATCCCCTACCCTGACAGGGGACTATGGCTACACCTTC. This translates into CASSLSPTLTGDYGYTF.

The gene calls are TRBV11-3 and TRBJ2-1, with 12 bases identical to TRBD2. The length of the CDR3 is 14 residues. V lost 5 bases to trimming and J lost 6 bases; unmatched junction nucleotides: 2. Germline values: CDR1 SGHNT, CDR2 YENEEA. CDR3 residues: CASSQTSGGNEQFF. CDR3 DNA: TGTGCCAGCAGCCAGACTAGCGGGGGCAATGAGCAGTTCTTC.

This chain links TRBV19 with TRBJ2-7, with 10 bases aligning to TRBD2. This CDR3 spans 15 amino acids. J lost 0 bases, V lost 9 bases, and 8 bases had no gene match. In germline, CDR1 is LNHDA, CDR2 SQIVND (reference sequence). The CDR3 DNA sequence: TGTGCCAGCCGACGGACTAGCGGTTTCTCCTACGAGCAGTACTTC. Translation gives CASRRTSGFSYEQYF.

DNA for the CDR3: TGTGCCAGCAGCCAAGATCGCGGTAGCCCCCACTATGGCTACACCTTC. Translated, it gives CASSQDRGSPHYGYTF. The chain has TRBV4-2 and TRBJ1-2, with no clear D. Germline lookup yields CDR1 LGHNA and CDR2 YNFKEQ. The CDR3 sequence is 16 residues long. Trimming removed 0 bases from V and 3 bases from J, with 14 bases in between.

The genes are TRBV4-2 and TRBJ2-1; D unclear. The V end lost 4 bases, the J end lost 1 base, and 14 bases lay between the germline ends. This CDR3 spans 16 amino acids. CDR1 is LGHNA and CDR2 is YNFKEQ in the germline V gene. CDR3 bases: TGTGCCAGCAGCCCCGCTGGCGGAGATTCCTACAATGAGCAGTTCTTC. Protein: CASSPAGGDSYNEQFF.

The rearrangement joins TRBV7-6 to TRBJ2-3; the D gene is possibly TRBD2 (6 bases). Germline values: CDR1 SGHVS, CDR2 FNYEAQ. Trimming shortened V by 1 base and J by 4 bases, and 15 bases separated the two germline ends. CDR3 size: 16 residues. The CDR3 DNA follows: TGTGCCAGCAGCTTAGGGGTGGGAGGAACGGCAGATACGCAGTATTTT. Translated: CASSLGVGGTADTQYF.

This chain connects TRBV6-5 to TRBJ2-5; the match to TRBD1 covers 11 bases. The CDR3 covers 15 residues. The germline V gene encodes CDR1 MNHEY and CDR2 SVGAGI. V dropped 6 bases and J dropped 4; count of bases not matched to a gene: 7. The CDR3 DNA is TGTGCCAGCAGCCCCGGACAGGGGGCGGGAGAGACCCAGTACTTC. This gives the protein CASSPGQGAGETQYF.

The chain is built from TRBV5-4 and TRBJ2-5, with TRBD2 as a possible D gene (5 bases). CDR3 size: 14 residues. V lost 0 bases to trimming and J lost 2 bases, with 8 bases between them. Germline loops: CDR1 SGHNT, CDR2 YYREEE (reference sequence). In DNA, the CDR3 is TGTGCCAGCAGCTTGGATCGAGGGCAAGAGACCCAGTACTTC. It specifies CASSLDRGQETQYF.

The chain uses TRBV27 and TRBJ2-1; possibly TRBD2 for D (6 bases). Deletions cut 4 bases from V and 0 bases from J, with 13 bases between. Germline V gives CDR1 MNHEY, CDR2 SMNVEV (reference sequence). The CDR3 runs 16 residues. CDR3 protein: CASSSLGTSSYNEQFF. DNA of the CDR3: TGTGCCAGCAGTTCCCTCGGGACTTCCTCCTACAATGAGCAGTTCTTC.